This paragraph reports one T cell receptor beta chain. Its target is unknown. These data come from a study of T cell responses to AZD1222 COVID-19 vaccine. Method: immunoSEQ multiplex PCR; TCRdb's copy keeps in-frame clones and lacks some. The top ten hold around 3.5% of the sample, which has about 66,000 clones, around three quarters seen once. Findings of the study overall: Among vaccine-associated CD4 TCRs, coverage spanned spike, with dominance at 160-218 and 743-854.

Pooled in the analysis were second doses at about 4 or about 12 weeks. The CDR3 consists of 15 residues. V shed 6 bases and J 7 bases; nucleotides not matched to a gene: 11. Germline CDR1 MDHEN, CDR2 SYDVKM. The sequence derives from an adult who received the AZD1222 COVID-19 vaccine. The sequencing used peripheral blood, collected 28 days after the second AZD1222 dose. The chain combines TRBV28 with TRBJ2-1; 8 nucleotides match TRBD1. CDR3 in amino acids: CASSPAGQVGNEQFF. The CDR3 nucleotides are TGTGCCAGCAGCCCCGCGGGACAGGTAGGGAATGAGCAGTTCTTC.